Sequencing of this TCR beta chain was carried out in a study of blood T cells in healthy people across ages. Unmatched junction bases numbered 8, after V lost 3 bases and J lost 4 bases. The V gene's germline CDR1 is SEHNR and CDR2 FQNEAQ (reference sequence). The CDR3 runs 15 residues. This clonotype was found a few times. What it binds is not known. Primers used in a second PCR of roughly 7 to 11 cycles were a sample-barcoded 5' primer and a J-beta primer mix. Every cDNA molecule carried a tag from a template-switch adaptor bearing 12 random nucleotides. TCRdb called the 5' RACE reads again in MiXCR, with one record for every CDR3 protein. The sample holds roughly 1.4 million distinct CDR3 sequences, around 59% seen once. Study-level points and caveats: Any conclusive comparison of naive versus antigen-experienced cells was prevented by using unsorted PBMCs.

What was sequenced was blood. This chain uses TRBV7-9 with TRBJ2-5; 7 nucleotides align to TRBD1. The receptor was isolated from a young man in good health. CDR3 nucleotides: TGTGCCAGCAGCTTCAGACAGGGTGAAAGAGAGACCCAGTACTTC. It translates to CASSFRQGERETQYF.